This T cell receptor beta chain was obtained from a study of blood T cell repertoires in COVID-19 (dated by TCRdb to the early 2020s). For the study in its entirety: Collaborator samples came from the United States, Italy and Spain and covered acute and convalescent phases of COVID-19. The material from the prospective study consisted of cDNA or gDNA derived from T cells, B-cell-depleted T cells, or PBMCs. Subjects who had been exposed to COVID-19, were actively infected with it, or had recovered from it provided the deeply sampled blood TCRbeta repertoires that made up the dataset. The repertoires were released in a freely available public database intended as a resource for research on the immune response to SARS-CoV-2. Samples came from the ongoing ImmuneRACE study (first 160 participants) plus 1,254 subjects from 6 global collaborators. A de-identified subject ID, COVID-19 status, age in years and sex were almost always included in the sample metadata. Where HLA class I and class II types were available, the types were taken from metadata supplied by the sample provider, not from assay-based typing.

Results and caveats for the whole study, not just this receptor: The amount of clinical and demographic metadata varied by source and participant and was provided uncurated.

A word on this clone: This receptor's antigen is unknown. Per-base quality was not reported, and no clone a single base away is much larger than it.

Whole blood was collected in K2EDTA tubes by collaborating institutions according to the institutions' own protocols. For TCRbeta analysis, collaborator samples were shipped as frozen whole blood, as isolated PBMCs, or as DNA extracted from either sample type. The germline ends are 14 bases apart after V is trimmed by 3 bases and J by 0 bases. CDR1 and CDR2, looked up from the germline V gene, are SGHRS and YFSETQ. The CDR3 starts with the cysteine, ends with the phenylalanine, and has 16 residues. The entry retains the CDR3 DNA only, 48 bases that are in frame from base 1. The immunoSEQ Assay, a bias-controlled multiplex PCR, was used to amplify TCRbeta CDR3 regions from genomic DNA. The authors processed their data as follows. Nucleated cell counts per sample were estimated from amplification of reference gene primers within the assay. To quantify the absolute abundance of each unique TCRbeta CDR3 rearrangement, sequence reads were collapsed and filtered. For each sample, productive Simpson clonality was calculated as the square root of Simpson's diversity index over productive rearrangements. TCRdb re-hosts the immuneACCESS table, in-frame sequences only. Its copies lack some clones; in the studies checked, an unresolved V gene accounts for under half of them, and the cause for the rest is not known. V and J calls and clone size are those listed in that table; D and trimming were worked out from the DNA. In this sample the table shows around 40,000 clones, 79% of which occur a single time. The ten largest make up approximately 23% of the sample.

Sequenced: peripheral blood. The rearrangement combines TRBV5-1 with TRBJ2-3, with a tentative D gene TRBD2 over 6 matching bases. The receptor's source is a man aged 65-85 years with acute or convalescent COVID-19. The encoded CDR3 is CASSSILGGSTDTQYF. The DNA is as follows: TGCGCCAGCAGCTCTATTCTGGGAGGAAGCACAGATACGCAGTATTTT.